These 25 T cell receptor beta chains came from one sample sequenced in a study of CD8 T cells in Susac syndrome. RNA amounts of roughly 0.45 to 1 ug underwent reverse transcription with random hexamers. TCRdb processed the immunoSEQ multiplex PCR reads anew with MiXCR; each CDR3 protein has one entry. The repertoire consists of about 430,000 distinct CDR3 sequences, with about 85% occurring once and the leading ten covering about 0.1%. The sample taken for sequencing was CD8+ T cells from PBMCs. Receptors were obtained from a human donor with multiple sclerosis.

The chain employs TRBV19 and TRBJ1-1; 8 positions match TRBD1. The CDR3 runs to 15 residues. Germline V gives CDR1 LNHDA, CDR2 SQIVND (reference sequence). J lost 1 base, V lost 7 bases, and 8 bases had no gene match. CDR3 in amino acids: CASIAVDRGNTEAFF. The CDR3 coding sequence is TGTGCCAGTATCGCTGTCGACAGGGGGAACACTGAAGCTTTCTTT.

This clonotype showed up just once. The chain uses TRBV5-8 and TRBJ1-5; D gene unclear. Germline V gives CDR1 SGHTS, CDR2 YDEGEE. The V end was cut by 2 bases, the J end by 0 bases, with 6 bases between. This CDR3 region has 14 residues. The CDR3 DNA reads TGTGCCAGCAGCTTATACTCTAGCAATCAGCCCCAGCATTTT. Translating it yields CASSLYSSNQPQHF.

CDR3 coding DNA: TGTGCCAGCAGTACTAGAAGATACAATGAGCAGTTCTTC. Its protein is CASSTRRYNEQFF. The chain carries TRBV6-5 and TRBJ2-1; maybe TRBD2 (5 bases). Trimming stripped 5 bases from V and 4 bases from J, with 9 bases between. The CDR3 contains 13 residues. Germline lookup yields CDR1 MNHEY and CDR2 SVGAGI.

The chain links TRBV5-5 to TRBJ1-1; D gene uncertain. The V gene's germline CDR1 is SGHKS and CDR2 YYEKEE (reference sequence). Trimming pared 2 bases from V and 8 bases from J, leaving 13 bases between. The CDR3 runs to 13 residues. The CDR3: CASSFEPVREAFF. CDR3 in DNA: TGTGCCAGCAGCTTCGAACCCGTCAGGGAAGCTTTCTTT.

The chain is built from TRBV2 and TRBJ1-1; TRBD1 matches 8 bases. Trimming took 8 bases from V and 7 from J; bases not matched to a gene: 3. Germline loops: CDR1 SNHLY, CDR2 FYNNEI. The CDR3 totals 11 residues. CDR3 coding DNA: TGTGCCAGCCGGGGACAGGTTGAAGCTTTCTTT. The encoded protein is CASRGQVEAFF.

This chain connects TRBV4-1 to TRBJ2-7, with 7 bases that match TRBD1. CDR3 length equals 19 residues. Trimming took 3 bases from V and 3 from J; bases not matched to a gene: 20. Germline assignment: CDR1 MGHRA and CDR2 YSYEKL. The CDR3 DNA sequence: TGCGCCAGCAGCCATCCAACCCCGTCTCTGGGACAGCTGATCTACGAGCAGTACTTC. Protein: CASSHPTPSLGQLIYEQYF.

The chain employs TRBV14 and TRBJ2-7; 16 positions agree with TRBD2. Germline CDR1 reads SGHDN; CDR2 reads FVKESK. This CDR3 contains 19 residues. V was pared by 0 bases and J by 3 bases, with 8 bases of the junction left unmatched. The CDR3 bases are TGTGCCAGCAGCCAAGATTGGGGACTAGCGGGAGGGCCGGTCTACGAGCAGTACTTC. Protein product: CASSQDWGLAGGPVYEQYF.

A note on this clonotype: Germline is not matched at one junction end, which may reflect a read error. The chain joins TRBV5-1 to TRBJ2-1; D gene uncertain. This CDR3 is 13 amino acids long. CDR1 is SGHRS, CDR2 YFSETQ, per germline. CDR3: CASSLEIYNEQSF. The CDR3 coding sequence is TGCGCCAGCAGCTTGGAGATTTACAATGAGCAGTCCTTC. The whole variable domain, filled in from reference TRBV5-1 and TRBJ2-1, reads KAGVTQTPRYLIKTRGQQVTLSCSPISGHRSVSWYQQTPGQGLQFLFEYFSETQRNKGNFPGRFSGRQFSNSRSEMNVSTLELGDSALYLCASSLEIYNEQSFGPGTRLTVL.

This clonotype has only a few counts. The genes are TRBV27 and TRBJ1-1; 8 bases map to TRBD1. The V gene's germline CDR1 is MNHEY and CDR2 SMNVEV (reference sequence). CDR3 length: 13 amino acids. The V segment lost 7 bases and the J segment 1 base; nucleotides outside the gene matches: 2. The CDR3 protein is CASTGQGNTEAFF. Here the CDR3 DNA reads TGTGCCAGCACCGGACAGGGGAACACTGAAGCTTTCTTT.

V is TRBV30 and J is TRBJ1-1, with no clear D. The V gene lost 3 bases and the J gene lost 0 bases, with 8 bases spanning the gap. The CDR3 has 13 residues. CDR1 is GTSNPN and CDR2 is SVGIG in the germline V gene (reference sequence). Here the CDR3 reads CAWRVLMNTEAFF. The CDR3 region has the DNA TGTGCCTGGAGAGTATTAATGAACACTGAAGCTTTCTTT.

The rearrangement links TRBV20-1 to TRBJ2-7; TRBD1 matches at 11 bases. Looked up from germline, CDR1 is DFQATT and CDR2 is SNEGSKA (reference sequence). V lost 0 bases, J lost 6 bases, and 10 bases stayed unmatched. This CDR3 has 16 amino acids. The CDR3 protein is CSARDSGTGGGGEQYF. The CDR3 DNA is TGCAGTGCTAGAGACTCCGGGACAGGGGGAGGAGGCGAGCAGTACTTC.

In this sample, this clonotype turned up a few times. The chain uses TRBV27 and TRBJ2-7; 8 bases agree with TRBD1. The trim removed 2 bases at V and 2 bases at J, leaving 5 bases unmatched. This CDR3 is 15 amino acids long. The germline V gene encodes CDR1 MNHEY and CDR2 SMNVEV (reference sequence). CDR3 in DNA: TGTGCCAGCAGTTTAAGCCAGGGGGCGACCTACGAGCAGTACTTC. Translation gives CASSLSQGATYEQYF.

V usage is TRBV3-1 and J usage is TRBJ2-7; 12 nucleotides match TRBD2. CDR3 length: 15 amino acids. V lost 5 bases, J lost 3 bases, and 5 bases stayed unmatched. CDR1 and CDR2 (germline): LGHDT, YNNKEL (reference sequence). The CDR3 DNA follows: TGTGCCAGCAGCACTTCACTAGCGGGAGGCTACGAGCAGTACTTC. This sequence encodes CASSTSLAGGYEQYF.

This clonotype was seen more than once but under ten times. The V call is TRBV27, the J call TRBJ2-1, with 11 positions matching TRBD2. V shed 3 bases, J shed 0 bases, and the junction held 7 bases outside the gene matches. The V gene's germline CDR1 is MNHEY and CDR2 SMNVEV (reference sequence). This CDR3 has 18 residues. The CDR3 DNA reads TGTGCCAGCAGTTTTCTAGCGGGAGGTCCTACCTCCTACAATGAGCAGTTCTTC. Translated, it gives CASSFLAGGPTSYNEQFF.

This chain connects TRBV9 to TRBJ2-1; D possibly corresponds to TRBD2 (7 bases). The V end lost 2 bases, the J end lost 4 bases, and 13 bases lay between the germline ends. The CDR3 sequence is 15 residues long. Germline V gives CDR1 SGDLS, CDR2 YYNGEE. Written as DNA, the CDR3 is TGTGCCAGCAGCGTTGAGGGAGGGGGGTACAATGAGCAGTTCTTC. The encoded protein is CASSVEGGGYNEQFF.

The chain employs TRBV14 and TRBJ2-1; the D gene is possibly TRBD1 (7 bases). V lost 2 bases, J lost 8 bases, and 19 bases lay in between. Germline values: CDR1 SGHDN, CDR2 FVKESK. CDR3 size: 16 residues. The CDR3 DNA sequence: TGTGCCAGCAGCCAAACCAGGGGGGCATATATCTATGAGCAGTTCTTC. Amino acid sequence: CASSQTRGAYIYEQFF.

The chain employs TRBV27 and TRBJ2-7, with 10 bases matching TRBD2. The CDR3 runs 15 residues. The V gene end was trimmed by 3 bases and the J gene end by 4 bases; junction bases not matched to a gene: 6. CDR1 and CDR2 from the germline V gene are MNHEY and SMNVEV (reference sequence). For the CDR3, the DNA is TGTGCCAGCAGTTTCGGACTAGCGGATCGGTACGAGCAGTACTTC. It is translated as CASSFGLADRYEQYF.

The chain links TRBV7-8 to TRBJ1-3; possibly TRBD1 for D (5 bases). With 0 bases removed from V and 3 bases from J, the gap between germline ends came to 12 bases. Germline V gene data show CDR1 as SGHVS and CDR2 as FQNEAQ. The CDR3 is made up of 16 amino acids. The CDR3 spells CASSLAGPPDGNTIYF. The CDR3 DNA is TGTGCCAGCAGCTTAGCGGGGCCCCCGGATGGAAACACCATATATTTT.

This chain links TRBV7-8 with TRBJ2-1, with D maybe TRBD2 (6 bases). V was trimmed by 0 bases and J by 8 bases, leaving 35 bases between them. Per germline, CDR1 SGHVS and CDR2 FQNEAQ. The CDR3 spans 22 residues. The CDR3 bases are TGTGCCAGCAGCTTAGCCCCCGGGGTAAGTGAGGACCCTACGGGGGACCGAGATGAGCAGTTCTTC. Protein sequence: CASSLAPGVSEDPTGDRDEQFF. Filled out from reference TRBV7-8 and TRBJ2-1, the complete variable domain reads GAGVSQSPRYKVAKRGQDVALRCDPISGHVSLFWYQQALGQGPEFLTYFQNEAQLDKSGLPSDRFFAERPEGSVSTLKIQRTQQEDSAVYLCASSLAPGVSEDPTGDRDEQFFGPGTRLTVL.

This sequence joins TRBV4-1 and TRBJ2-1; 8 bases are a match to TRBD2. The CDR3 contains 16 residues. Germline CDR1 MGHRA, CDR2 YSYEKL. Germline trimming cut 0 bases from V and 4 bases from J; bases unmatched to any gene: 5. The CDR3 DNA follows: TGCGCCAGCAGCCAAGAGGGGCGGGGGGCGTACAATGAGCAGTTCTTC. It specifies CASSQEGRGAYNEQFF.

There are a few counts of this clonotype. The genes are TRBV20-1 and TRBJ2-7; 7 bases match TRBD2. V lost 0 bases and J lost 6; bases outside the gene matches: 20. The germline V gene encodes CDR1 DFQATT and CDR2 SNEGSKA (reference sequence). This CDR3 has 18 residues. The CDR3 nucleotides read TGCAGTGCTAGAGAATCGTCGACTAGCAGCCCTTGGCTCTCCGAGCAGTACTTC. This sequence encodes CSARESSTSSPWLSEQYF.

The V and J genes are TRBV4-1 and TRBJ2-2; D might be TRBD2 (6 bases). Trimming took 2 bases from V and 4 from J, leaving 14 bases between them. CDR1 and CDR2 (germline): MGHRA, YSYEKL. The CDR3 is made up of 16 amino acids. The CDR3 DNA reads as TGCGCCAGCAGCCAATGGGGCCGGGACTCCACCGGGGAGCTGTTTTTT. Its protein is CASSQWGRDSTGELFF.

The chain's CDR3 is CASSQKGHNNEQFF. The CDR3 coding sequence is TGCGCCAGCAGCCAGAAAGGACATAACAATGAGCAGTTCTTC. This chain links TRBV4-1 with TRBJ2-1, with D maybe TRBD1 (5 bases). The CDR3 covers 14 residues. From germline, CDR1 is MGHRA and CDR2 YSYEKL. V gave up 3 bases and J gave up 5 bases, with 11 bases separating them.

The chain uses TRBV12-3 or TRBV12-4 and TRBJ2-3, with 15 bases aligning to TRBD2. CDR3 length: 22 amino acids. V shed 3 bases, J shed 1 base, and the junction held 17 bases outside the gene matches. Written as DNA, the CDR3 is TGTGCCAGCAGTTTCCAAATCCCGGGACTAGCGGGAGGCAAGTCGGGCACAGATACGCAGTATTTT. Translating it yields CASSFQIPGLAGGKSGTDTQYF.

The chain employs TRBV28 and TRBJ1-1; D is unresolved. Trimming removed 3 bases from V and 0 bases from J, with 11 bases in between. In germline, CDR1 is MDHEN, CDR2 SYDVKM. CDR3 length: 15 residues. The CDR3 nucleotides are TGTGCCAGCAGTTTGGTTTCGCTCATGAACACTGAAGCTTTCTTT. This sequence encodes CASSLVSLMNTEAFF.